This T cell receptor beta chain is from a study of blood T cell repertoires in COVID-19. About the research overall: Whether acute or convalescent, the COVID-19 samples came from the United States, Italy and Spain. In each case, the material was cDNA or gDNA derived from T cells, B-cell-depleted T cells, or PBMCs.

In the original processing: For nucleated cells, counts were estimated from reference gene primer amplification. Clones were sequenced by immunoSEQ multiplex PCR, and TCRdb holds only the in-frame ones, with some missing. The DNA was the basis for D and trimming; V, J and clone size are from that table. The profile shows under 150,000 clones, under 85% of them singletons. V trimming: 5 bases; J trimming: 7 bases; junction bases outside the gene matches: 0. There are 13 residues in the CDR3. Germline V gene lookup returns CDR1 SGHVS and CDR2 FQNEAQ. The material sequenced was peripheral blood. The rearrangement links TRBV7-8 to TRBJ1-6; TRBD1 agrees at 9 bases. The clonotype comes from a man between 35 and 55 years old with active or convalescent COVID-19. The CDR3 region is CASSGTGNSPLHF. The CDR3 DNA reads TGTGCCAGCAGCGGGACAGGGAATTCACCCCTCCACTTT.